This is a list of T cell receptor beta chains from one sample in a study of blood T cell repertoires in COVID-19. Libraries were prepared by immunoSEQ multiplex PCR; TCRdb keeps only in-frame clonotypes and omits some of them. The sample records more than 12,000 clones, about 89% being singletons. The sequencing sample was made of peripheral blood. Every receptor here comes from an older woman in a cohort sampled during active or convalescent COVID-19. Each CDR3 is given with its conserved first and last residue. Part of the rows lack a size; the others show once, few, many or a class for expanded clones.

size,V,CDR3
-,TRBV10-1,CASSESGTGKETQYF
-,TRBV28,CATRGFGELFF
-,TRBV4-3,CASSQDTSGGAYEQFF
-,TRBV19,CASSPIGRTDNSPLHF
once,TRBV15,CATSRGGTEVRRQYF
few,TRBV7-6,CASTYPGAYNEQFF
few,TRBV10-1,CASSGQPTDTQYF
-,TRBV3-1/TRBV3-2,CASSRRGMATEAFF
-,TRBV2,CASIVIGGGSPLHF
-,TRBV10-3,CAISEAGYNEQFF
-,TRBV24-1,CATSDPRTGTNYGYTF
-,TRBV19,CASSILRGPTEAFF
-,TRBV7-9,CASSLDRAYEQYF
-,TRBV2,CASSEVTGSWYGYTF
-,TRBV24-1,CATSDSAGGGYTF
-,TRBV27,CASRRQGNYGYTF
-,TRBV9,CASSVEQYYSGNTIYF
-,TRBV28,CASSLNYLTGSGEKLFF
-,TRBV10-3,CAISWGQGRGETQYF
-,TRBV7-2,CASSPHTGDLSQPQHF
-,TRBV5-6,CASSLRTDVNTGELFF
-,TRBV18,CASSPPGQDYGYTF
-,TRBV28,CASSFWRGVGDEQFF
-,TRBV28,CASSLGQNYGYTF
-,TRBV5-1,CASSLRRVGLNTGELFF
once,TRBV30,CAGGRDRNEKLFF
-,TRBV4-1,CASSPHLVRERSDEQYF
few,TRBV7-2,CASSETAANTEAFF
-,TRBV5-1,CASSLGNGQETQYF
-,TRBV21-1,CASSTPRQGTFVFSYEQYF
-,TRBV6-5,CASSSQYTEAFF
once,TRBV4-1,CASSQGPDRERTEAFF
-,TRBV9,CASSLTGRTWNGYTF
few,TRBV5-3,CARSPADRNNSPLHF
-,TRBV30,CAWRAPGTVTFF
-,TRBV28,CASTSGQGASPLHF
-,TRBV6-2/TRBV6-3,CASSPSSYEQYF
-,TRBV4-1,CASSQDRTGASSYNSPLHF
once,TRBV28,CVSGRVNEKLFF
-,TRBV20-1,CSASLYSPLHF
-,TRBV7-2,CASSLEPYSNQPQHF
-,TRBV5-1,CASSLGQGTTEAFF
-,TRBV9,CASSVAAGNGQETQYF
-,TRBV11-3,CASWGRDKTDTQYF
-,TRBV5-4,CASSLSSGYEQYF
-,TRBV28,CASSPRQGSTDTQYF
-,TRBV19,CASSIQGASYEQYF
-,TRBV19,CASSPGGTNEKLFF
-,TRBV29-1,CSATSGYNEQFF
-,TRBV30,CVPDRVPYGYTF